This TCR beta chain was captured in a study of shared clonotypes between healthy human individuals. The repertoire was sequenced with immunoSEQ multiplex PCR; TCRdb's copy has only in-frame clones and lacks some. The sample includes around 300,000 clones, roughly 84% of them seen just once. Details on this clone: The junction differs from germline at one of its ends, possibly a read error.

This CDR3 spans 11 amino acids. The germline V gene has CDR1 SEHNR and CDR2 FQNEAQ (reference sequence). This rearrangement joins TRBV7-9 to TRBJ1-3; TRBD1 is a possible D gene (5 bases). The sample taken for sequencing was memory CD8+ T cells sorted from blood. Noted subset: CD45RO+ cells pooled with CCR7-negative TemRA cells. The TCR originated in a man aged 18 to 35 in good health. In DNA, the CDR3 is TGTGCCAGCAGCTTAGGGGGGTTCACAGCATTT. Protein sequence: CASSLGGFTAF.